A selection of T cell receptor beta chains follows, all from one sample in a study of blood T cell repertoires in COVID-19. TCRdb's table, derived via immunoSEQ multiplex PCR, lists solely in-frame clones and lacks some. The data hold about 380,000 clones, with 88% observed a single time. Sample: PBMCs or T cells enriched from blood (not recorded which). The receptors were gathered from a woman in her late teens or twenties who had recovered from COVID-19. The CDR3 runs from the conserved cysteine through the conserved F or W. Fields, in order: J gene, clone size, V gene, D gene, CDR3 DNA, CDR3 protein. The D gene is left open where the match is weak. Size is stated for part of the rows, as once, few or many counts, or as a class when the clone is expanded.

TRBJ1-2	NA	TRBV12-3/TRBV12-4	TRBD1	TGTGCCAGCAGTTCATCAGGGGGCTATGGCTACACCTTC	CASSSSGGYGYTF
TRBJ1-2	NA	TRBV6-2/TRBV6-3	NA	TGTGCCAGCAGTCCCCAGGCCGGGTCAGGGGCCAATGGCTACACCTTC	CASSPQAGSGANGYTF
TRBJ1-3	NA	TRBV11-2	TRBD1	TGTGCCAGCAGCCACTCCAGGACAGGTGGGATAACTGGAAACACCATATATTTT	CASSHSRTGGITGNTIYF
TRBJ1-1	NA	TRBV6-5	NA	TGTGCCAGCAGTTACTCGAGGCGGGGGTTGAACACTGAAGCTTTCTTT	CASSYSRRGLNTEAFF
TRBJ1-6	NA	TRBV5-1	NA	TGCGCCAGCACCCTTTATCTAGGGCGGGATTCACCCCTCCACTTT	CASTLYLGRDSPLHF
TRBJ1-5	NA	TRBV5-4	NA	TGTGCCAGCAGACGGGGTGCTAGGAGCAATCAGCCCCAGCATTTT	CASRRGARSNQPQHF
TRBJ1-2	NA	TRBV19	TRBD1	TGTGCCAGTAGTGCAAACCAACGACAGGGGGCTTATGGCTACACCTTC	CASSANQRQGAYGYTF
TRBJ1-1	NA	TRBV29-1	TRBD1	TGCAGCGGGGACAGGGCTTACAACACTGAAGCTTTCTTT	CSGDRAYNTEAFF
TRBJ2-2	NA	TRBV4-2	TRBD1	TGTGCCAGCAGCCAAGAACACTACAGGGGAGACGGCGGGGAGCTGTTTTTT	CASSQEHYRGDGGELFF
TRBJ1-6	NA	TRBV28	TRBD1	TGTGCCAGCAGTTTAAGCCCCCCACAGGGGAATTCACCCCTCCACTTT	CASSLSPPQGNSPLHF
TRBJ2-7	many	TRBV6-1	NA	TGTGCCAGCAGTGCAGCCACCACAGGGCTTTTGCGAAGGTCCCTGTACGAGCAGTACTTC	CASSAATTGLLRRSLYEQYF
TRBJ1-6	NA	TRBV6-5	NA	TGTGCCAGCAGAAGACAGGAAGATTCACCCCTCCACTTT	CASRRQEDSPLHF
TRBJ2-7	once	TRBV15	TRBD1	TGTGCCACCAGCGAGGGGGACAGCTACGAGCAGTACTTC	CATSEGDSYEQYF
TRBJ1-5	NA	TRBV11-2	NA	TGTGCCAGCAGTCTAGAGGCTGATGATAGCAATCAGCCCCAGCATTTT	CASSLEADDSNQPQHF
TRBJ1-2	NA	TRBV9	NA	TGTGCCAGCAGTACTAAGAGTGGATACTATGGCTACACCTTC	CASSTKSGYYGYTF
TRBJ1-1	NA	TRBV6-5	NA	TGTGCCAGCACCTTGAGGAACACTGAAGCTTTCTTT	CASTLRNTEAFF
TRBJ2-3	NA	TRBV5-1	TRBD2	TGCGCCAGCAGCCATCGGGGGGGCCTGGGAGATACGCAGTATTTT	CASSHRGGLGDTQYF
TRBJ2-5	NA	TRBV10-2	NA	TGCGCCAGCAGTGAGCAGGGGAAAGAGACCCAGTACTTC	CASSEQGKETQYF
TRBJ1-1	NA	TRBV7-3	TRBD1	TGTGCCAGCAGCTTTTGGGACAGGGTGAACACTGAAGCTTTCTTT	CASSFWDRVNTEAFF
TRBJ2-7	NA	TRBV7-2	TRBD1	TGTGCCAGCAGCTCCAGGGACAGGGGTCGCTACGAGCAGTACTTC	CASSSRDRGRYEQYF
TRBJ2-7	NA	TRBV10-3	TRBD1	TGTGCCATCAGGGGGACAGGGGAGTCCTACGAGCAGTACTTC	CAIRGTGESYEQYF
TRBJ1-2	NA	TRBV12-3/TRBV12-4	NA	TGTGCCAGCAGTTTAGTCACTGCTAATGGCTACACCTTC	CASSLVTANGYTF
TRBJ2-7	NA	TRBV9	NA	TGTGCCAGCAGCGTATCCCCCGGGTCCTACGAGCAGTACTTC	CASSVSPGSYEQYF
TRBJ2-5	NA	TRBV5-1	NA	TGCGCCAGCAGCTCTGGAGAATTCGGAGAGACCCAGTACTTC	CASSSGEFGETQYF
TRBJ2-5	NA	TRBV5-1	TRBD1	TGCGCCAGCAGCTTGATGACAGGGACAGAGACCCAGTACTTC	CASSLMTGTETQYF
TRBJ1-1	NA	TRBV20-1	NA	TGCAGTGCTAGAGATCGGGGTGAAGCTTTCTTT	CSARDRGEAFF
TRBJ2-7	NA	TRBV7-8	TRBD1	TGTGCCAGCAGCCCACGGACAGGGTCAAGCTCCTACGAGCAGTACTTC	CASSPRTGSSSYEQYF
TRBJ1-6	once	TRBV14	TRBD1	TGTGCCAGCAGCCAGCTACCAGGTCCGGGACAGGGGTATTCACCCCTCCACTTT	CASSQLPGPGQGYSPLHF
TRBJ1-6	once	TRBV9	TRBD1	TGTGCCAGCAGCGTAGAGTCAGGGGGGATTGGGAATTCACCCCTCCACTTT	CASSVESGGIGNSPLHF
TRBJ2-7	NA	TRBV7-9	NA	TGTGCCAGCAGGGCAGGGGAAAGTCTCGAGCAGTACTTC	CASRAGESLEQYF
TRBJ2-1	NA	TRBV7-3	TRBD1	TGTGCCAGCAGCTTGCCGACAGGGAACAATGAGCAGTTCTTC	CASSLPTGNNEQFF
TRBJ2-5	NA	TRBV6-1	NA	TGTGCCAGCAGTGTTCTCCTATCGGCAGCGACTCAAGAGACCCAGTACTTC	CASSVLLSAATQETQYF
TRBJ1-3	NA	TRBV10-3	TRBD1	TGTGCCATCAGTCCCGCCGGGACAGGGAAAGACACCATATATTTT	CAISPAGTGKDTIYF
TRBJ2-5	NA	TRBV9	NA	TGTGCCAGCAGCGTAAGGACTGAGAAGGGAGAGACCCAGTACTTC	CASSVRTEKGETQYF
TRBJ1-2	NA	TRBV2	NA	TGTGCCAGCAGTGGGCGGATCTATGGCTACACCTTC	CASSGRIYGYTF
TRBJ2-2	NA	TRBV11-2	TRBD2	TGTGCCAGCACCGCCTGGGGGCCTAGCGGGCAACCGGGGACCGGGGAGCTGTTTTTT	CASTAWGPSGQPGTGELFF
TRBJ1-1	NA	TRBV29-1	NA	TGCAGCGTTCCCGGACAGATCCAATTGGATACTGAAGCTTTCTTT	CSVPGQIQLDTEAFF
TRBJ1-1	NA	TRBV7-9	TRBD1	TGTGCCAGCAGCTACCGACAGGGAGCGAACACTGAAGCTTTCTTT	CASSYRQGANTEAFF
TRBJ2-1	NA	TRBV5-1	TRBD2	TGCGCCAGCAGCGCGACTAGCGGGGAGCAGTTCTTC	CASSATSGEQFF
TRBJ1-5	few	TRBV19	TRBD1	TGTGCCAGTAGTGCCCAGGGGGCGGGACAGCCCCAGCATTTT	CASSAQGAGQPQHF
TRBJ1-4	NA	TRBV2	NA	TGTGCCAGCAGCCTGTCGGGGGGTAATGAAAAACTGTTTTTT	CASSLSGGNEKLFF
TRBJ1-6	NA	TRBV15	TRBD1	TGTGCCACCAGCAGAAAACGACAGGGTGTGGATTCACCCCTCCACTTT	CATSRKRQGVDSPLHF
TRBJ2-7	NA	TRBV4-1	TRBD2	TGCGCCAGCAGCCAACCAGCGGGGGGTCGATCCTACGAGCAGTACTTC	CASSQPAGGRSYEQYF
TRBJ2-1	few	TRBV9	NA	TGTGCCAGCAGCGTCAGCGGAAACTCCTACAATGAGCAGTTCTTC	CASSVSGNSYNEQFF
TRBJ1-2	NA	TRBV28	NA	TGTGCCAGCAGTGACACTCAGGCTGGCTACACCTTC	CASSDTQAGYTF
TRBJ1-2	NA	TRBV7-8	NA	TGTGCCAGCAGCTTAGCCGGAGGATTGGACTATGGCTACACCTTC	CASSLAGGLDYGYTF
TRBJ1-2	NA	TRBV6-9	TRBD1	TGTGCCAGCAGTTCGACCGGACAGGGTCCCTATGGCTACACCTTC	CASSSTGQGPYGYTF
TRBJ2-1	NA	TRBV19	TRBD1	TGTGCCAGTAGTATAGCGCATGGACAGGCCTTAGAGTTCTTC	CASSIAHGQALEFF
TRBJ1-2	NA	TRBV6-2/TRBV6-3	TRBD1	TGTGCCAGCAGTCCGGCCCCTTACAGGGGATTAAACTATGGCTACACCTTC	CASSPAPYRGLNYGYTF
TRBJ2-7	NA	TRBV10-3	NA	TGTGCCATCAGTGAGTCCGCCGTTCGTAACACCTACGAGCAGTACTTC	CAISESAVRNTYEQYF
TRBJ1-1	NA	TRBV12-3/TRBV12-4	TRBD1	TGTGCCAGCAGCCAGGGGGTGATCACTGAAGCTTTCTTT	CASSQGVITEAFF
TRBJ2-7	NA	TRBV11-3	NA	TGTGCCAGCAGCTTGAAAAACAGGGGGGGCCTCTACGAGCAGTACTTC	CASSLKNRGGLYEQYF
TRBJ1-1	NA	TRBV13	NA	TGTGCCAGCAGCCCCGGGGGGGGGCGTTTTATGAACACTGAAGCTTTCTTT	CASSPGGGRFMNTEAFF
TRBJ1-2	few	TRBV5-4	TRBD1	TGTGCCAGCAGCGGCGAAAGGGACAGGGGTAACTATGGCTACACCTTC	CASSGERDRGNYGYTF
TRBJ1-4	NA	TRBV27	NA	TGTGCCAGCAGTTTAAATAGATATGAAAAACTGTTTTTT	CASSLNRYEKLFF
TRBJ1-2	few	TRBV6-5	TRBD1	TGTGCCGCCCTGGGACAGGGGGTAAACTATGGCTACACCTTC	CAALGQGVNYGYTF
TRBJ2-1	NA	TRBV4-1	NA	TGCGCCAGCAGTGAAACAGGGAATGAGCAGTTCTTC	CASSETGNEQFF
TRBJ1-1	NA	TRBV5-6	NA	TGTGCCAGCAGCCATTACAGGGCCCCCAACTCTGAAGCTTTCTTT	CASSHYRAPNSEAFF
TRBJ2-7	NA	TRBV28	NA	TGTGCCAGCAGTTTATCTATTTGGGCACAAGACGAGCAGTACTTC	CASSLSIWAQDEQYF